Sequencing of this TCR beta chain was carried out in a study of vaccination effects on CD4 cells after COVID-19. Remarks on this clone: Its specificity is unknown.

Before any sequencing was done, the ViraFEST assay used viral peptide pools to expand antigen-specific CD4+ T cells. Isolating CD4+ T cells followed less than 11 days of culture. Clones were sequenced by immunoSEQ multiplex PCR, and TCRdb holds only the in-frame ones, with some missing. The data hold under 65,000 clones, with around 75% observed a single time. V lost 5 bases to trimming and J lost 1 base; unmatched junction nucleotides: 7. The length of the CDR3 is 17 residues. Germline CDR1 reads SGHVS; CDR2 reads FQNEAQ. The chain has TRBV7-8 and TRBJ2-2; TRBD1 matches at 10 bases. The source was CD4+ T cells from PBMCs cultured with HCoV-229E spike peptides, collected before COVID-19 vaccination. The sequence was obtained from a human donor who received a COVID-19 vaccine. CDR3 coding DNA: TGTGCCAGCAGCCATATGGGACAGGGGAAGAACACCGGGGAGCTGTTTTTT. Translating gives CASSHMGQGKNTGELFF.